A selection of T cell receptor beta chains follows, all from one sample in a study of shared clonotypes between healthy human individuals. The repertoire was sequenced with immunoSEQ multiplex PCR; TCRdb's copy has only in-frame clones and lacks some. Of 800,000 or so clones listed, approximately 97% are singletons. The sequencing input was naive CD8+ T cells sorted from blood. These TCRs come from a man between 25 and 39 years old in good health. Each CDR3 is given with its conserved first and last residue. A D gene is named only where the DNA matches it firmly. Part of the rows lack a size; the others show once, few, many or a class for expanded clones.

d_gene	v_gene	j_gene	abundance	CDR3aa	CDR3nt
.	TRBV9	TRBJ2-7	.	CASSVAGGPQGSRYEQYF	TGTGCCAGCAGCGTAGCCGGGGGCCCGCAGGGGTCCCGCTACGAGCAGTACTTC
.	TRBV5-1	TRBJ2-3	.	CASSSRGLQQTDTQYF	TGCGCCAGCAGCTCGCGAGGGCTCCAGCAAACAGATACGCAGTATTTT
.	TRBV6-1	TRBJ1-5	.	CASCGQSNQPQHF	TGTGCCAGCTGTGGACAGTCTAATCAGCCCCAGCATTTT
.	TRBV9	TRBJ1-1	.	CASSASPDRGRAEAFF	TGTGCCAGCAGCGCCTCCCCGGACCGCGGCCGGGCTGAAGCTTTCTTT
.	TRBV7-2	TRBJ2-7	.	CASSLDPGTYEQYF	TGTGCCAGCAGCTTAGATCCAGGTACCTACGAGCAGTACTTC
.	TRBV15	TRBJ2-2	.	CATSRANRVGVAGELFF	TGTGCCACCAGCAGAGCTAACCGGGTAGGGGTAGCCGGGGAGCTGTTTTTT
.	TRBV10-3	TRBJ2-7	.	CAISEFSSAYEQYF	TGTGCCATCAGTGAGTTCTCATCAGCCTACGAGCAGTACTTC
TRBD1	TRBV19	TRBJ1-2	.	CASSFAFRDSRGYTF	TGTGCCAGTAGTTTCGCATTCCGGGACAGTAGGGGCTACACCTTC
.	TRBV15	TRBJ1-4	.	CATSGPPGANNEKLFF	TGTGCCACCAGCGGCCCTCCGGGGGCCAATAATGAAAAACTGTTTTTT
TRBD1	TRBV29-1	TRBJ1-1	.	CSVKPQDRAHSFF	TGCAGCGTCAAGCCCCAGGACAGGGCTCATTCCTTCTTT
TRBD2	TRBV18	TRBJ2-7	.	CASSPISGNSYEQYF	TGTGCCAGCTCACCAATTAGCGGGAACTCCTACGAGCAGTACTTC
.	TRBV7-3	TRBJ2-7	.	CASSDTIKRDTTYEQYF	TGTGCCAGCAGCGATACGATAAAGCGGGACACAACCTACGAGCAGTACTTC
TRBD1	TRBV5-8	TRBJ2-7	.	CASSFLRDRDYEQYF	TGTGCCAGCAGCTTCCTCCGGGACAGGGATTACGAGCAGTACTTC
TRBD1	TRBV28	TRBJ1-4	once	CASSESPGGDNEKLFF	TGTGCCAGCAGTGAGAGTCCAGGGGGTGACAATGAAAAACTGTTTTTT
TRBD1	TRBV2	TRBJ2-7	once	CASSERLGTGSAGPYEQYF	TGTGCCAGCAGTGAGAGACTAGGGACAGGGTCGGCGGGACCCTACGAGCAGTACTTC
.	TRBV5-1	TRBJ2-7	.	CASRYDSSYEQYF	TGCGCCAGCAGATATGACAGCTCCTACGAGCAGTACTTC
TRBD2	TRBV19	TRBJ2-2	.	CASSPGLAGDGELFF	TGTGCCAGTAGTCCCGGACTAGCGGGAGACGGGGAGCTGTTTTTT
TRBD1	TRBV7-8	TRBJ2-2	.	CASRGPGQGNTGELFF	TGTGCCAGCAGGGGGCCGGGACAGGGGAACACCGGGGAGCTGTTTTTT
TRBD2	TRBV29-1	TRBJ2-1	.	CSVELEAGMLDEQFF	TGCAGCGTTGAACTGGAAGCGGGAATGTTGGATGAGCAGTTCTTC